One sample yielded the 15 T cell receptor beta chains listed below, sequenced in a study of T cells in tuberculosis. Repertoires were generated with immunoSEQ multiplex PCR, while TCRdb's copy carries only in-frame clones and drops some. The repertoire holds 20,000 to 25,000 clones, with roughly 97% as singletons. Sequencing input: PBMCs. Receptors were obtained from a donor between 5 and 29 years old with latent tuberculosis or without tuberculosis infection.

The gene calls are TRBV2 and TRBJ2-1; TRBD2 matches 12 bases. J was trimmed by 6 bases and V by 7 bases; bases with no gene match: 4. This CDR3 is 14 amino acids long. Looked up from germline, CDR1 is SNHLY and CDR2 is FYNNEI. CDR3 nucleotide sequence: TGTGCCAGCACGCTAGCGGGAGGGCCCAATGAGCAGTTCTTC. Encoded protein: CASTLAGGPNEQFF.

This sequence joins TRBV29-1 and TRBJ1-2; 8 nucleotides align to TRBD1. V lost 6 bases to trimming and J lost 0 bases; unmatched junction nucleotides: 15. The length of the CDR3 is 17 residues. Germline assignment: CDR1 SQVTM and CDR2 ANQGSEA. The CDR3 sequence: CSVPPRDRTVSNYGYTF. The CDR3 DNA follows: TGCAGCGTCCCACCGAGGGACAGGACTGTATCTAACTATGGCTACACCTTC.

The chain has TRBV10-3 and TRBJ1-2; D remains ambiguous. V was trimmed by 7 bases and J by 0 bases, leaving 9 bases between them. The CDR3 length is 13 residues. Germline lookup yields CDR1 ENHRY and CDR2 SYGVKD. DNA of the CDR3: TGTGCCATCACCTCGCCGGCTAACTATGGCTACACCTTC. Translating it yields CAITSPANYGYTF.

The chain links TRBV30 to TRBJ1-2; TRBD1 aligns across 7 bases. Per the germline V gene, CDR1 is GTSNPN and CDR2 is SVGIG (reference sequence). The CDR3 covers 11 residues. V gave up 7 bases and J gave up 2 bases; unmatched junction bases: 1. CDR3 bases: TGTGCCTCGACAGGGAACTATGGCTACACCTTC. It encodes CASTGNYGYTF.

This chain links TRBV7-2 with TRBJ1-2; D unresolved. Trimming left V 1 base short and J 3 bases short, with 6 bases between. The CDR3 runs to 13 residues. Germline V CDR1 and CDR2: SGHTA, FQGNSA. In DNA, the CDR3 is TGTGCCAGCAGCTTAGGAGGTTACTATGGCTACACCTTC. Translated, it gives CASSLGGYYGYTF.

A few counts support this clone. The chain couples TRBV10-2 to TRBJ1-2; no firm D call. This CDR3 comprises 13 residues. Germline CDR1 and CDR2: WSHSY and SAAADI. V was cut by 4 bases and J by 4 bases, with 10 bases left in between. CDR3 DNA: TGCGCCAGCAGTGTGGAGTCCTTCTATGGCTACACCTTC. It encodes CASSVESFYGYTF.

This sequence joins TRBV11-2 and TRBJ1-2, with D unclear. Germline CDR1 is SGHAT and CDR2 is FQNNGV. V was shortened by 1 base and J by 4 bases, with 7 bases between the two germline ends. The CDR3 is 13 amino acids. The CDR3 reads CASSLAGAYGYTF. The CDR3 DNA is TGTGCCAGCAGCTTAGCCGGAGCCTATGGCTACACCTTC.

The chain is built from TRBV25-1 and TRBJ2-1; TRBD1 matches 9 bases. Germline V gives CDR1 MGHDK, CDR2 SYGVNS. V shed 0 bases, J shed 9 bases, and the junction held 3 bases outside the gene matches. The CDR3 has 14 residues. The DNA of the CDR3 is TGTGCCAGCAGTGAATATAGGACAGGGGTTGAGCAGTTCTTC. It yields the protein CASSEYRTGVEQFF.

The chain uses TRBV29-1 and TRBJ2-6; 10 bases match TRBD1. J gave up 1 base and V 6 bases, and 6 bases lay outside the gene matches. Germline V CDR1 and CDR2: SQVTM, ANQGSEA. The CDR3 covers 16 residues. Here the CDR3 reads CSVRDRGGSGANVLTF. CDR3 nucleotides: TGCAGCGTCCGGGACAGGGGCGGGTCTGGGGCCAACGTCCTGACTTTC.

The chain links TRBV18 to TRBJ2-3; D may be TRBD2 (6 bases). The CDR3 is made up of 17 amino acids. V lost 2 bases to trimming and J lost 0 bases, with 15 bases between them. From germline, CDR1 is KGHSH and CDR2 LQKENI. The CDR3 DNA reads as TGTGCCAGCTCACCATCAATTGCGGGAAGTAGCACAGATACGCAGTATTTT. Translation: CASSPSIAGSSTDTQYF.

J is TRBJ1-1 and V is TRBV6-1; 7 bases map to TRBD1. CDR3 length: 13 residues. Germline V gene sequence: CDR1 MNHNS, CDR2 SASEGT. J gave up 1 base and V 5 bases, and 1 base lay outside the gene matches. The chain's CDR3 is CASSRDRNTEAFF. CDR3 coding DNA: TGTGCCAGCAGTCGGGACAGGAACACTGAAGCTTTCTTT.

This chain uses TRBV9 with TRBJ1-2, with 7 bases identical to TRBD1. CDR1 is SGDLS, CDR2 YYNGEE, per germline. J was trimmed by 1 base and V by 4 bases; bases with no gene match: 4. This CDR3 is built from 14 residues. CDR3 nucleotide sequence: TGTGCCAGCAGCCCGGGGGACAGTAACTATGGCTACACCTTC. Amino acids: CASSPGDSNYGYTF.

The V call is TRBV7-3, the J call TRBJ2-1; 11 bases are a match to TRBD2. The CDR3 is 16 amino acids. The germline V gene encodes CDR1 SGHTA and CDR2 FQGTGA. V dropped 5 bases and J dropped 6; count of bases not matched to a gene: 9. The CDR3 region is CASSPNALAGGNEQFF. Written as DNA, the CDR3 is TGTGCCAGCAGCCCGAACGCCCTAGCGGGGGGCAATGAGCAGTTCTTC.

The chain employs TRBV5-1 and TRBJ1-1; 9 bases align to TRBD1. The length of the CDR3 is 14 residues. Looked up from germline, CDR1 is SGHRS and CDR2 is YFSETQ. Trimming cost V 6 bases and J 4 bases; bases outside gene matches: 7. The CDR3 bases are TGCGCCAGCAACCCGGGACAGGGAAGCACTGAAGCTTTCTTT. Its protein is CASNPGQGSTEAFF.

The chain employs TRBV9 and TRBJ2-7, with a tentative D call TRBD2 (6 bases). The CDR3 has 15 residues. The germline CDR1 and CDR2 sequences are SGDLS and YYNGEE. Trimming removed 0 bases at V and 0 bases at J, with 10 bases between. In DNA form, the CDR3 reads TGTGCCAGCAGCGTAGGCGGGGATCTCTCCTACGAGCAGTACTTC. Its translation is CASSVGGDLSYEQYF.